A selection of T cell receptor beta chains follows, all from one sample in a study of blood T cell repertoires in COVID-19. Sequencing used immunoSEQ multiplex PCR; TCRdb keeps in-frame clones, though not all of them. The table has 45,000 to 70,000 clones, around 84% seen once. Sequencing input: peripheral blood. Receptors were obtained from a man between 60 and 75 years old with acute or convalescent COVID-19. Each CDR3 is given with its conserved first and last residue. D genes are given only for firm matches. Rows may omit the clone size; those that give it use once, few, many or a size class.

clone size,D gene,J gene,V gene,CDR3 DNA,CDR3 protein
.,TRBD1,TRBJ2-7,TRBV2,TGTGCCAGCAGTGGTTCCAGGGGGTCCTACGAGCAGTACTTC,CASSGSRGSYEQYF
.,.,TRBJ1-2,TRBV5-1,TGCGCCAGCAGCTTGGATGGGGGCGGAGGCTACACCTTC,CASSLDGGGGYTF
.,.,TRBJ1-4,TRBV28,TGTGCCAGCAACCCGGGAGGGACGGGTAATGAAAAACTGTTTTTT,CASNPGGTGNEKLFF
.,.,TRBJ2-7,TRBV3-1/TRBV3-2,TGTGCCAGCAGCTCTTGGACTCGAACCTACGAGCAGTACTTC,CASSSWTRTYEQYF
.,.,TRBJ1-5,TRBV18,TGTGCCAGCTCACCAGGACAGCCTGGGAGCAATCAGCCCCAGCATTTT,CASSPGQPGSNQPQHF
.,TRBD2,TRBJ2-3,TRBV2,TGTGCCAGCAGTCTACTAGCGGGGGGATCAGATACGCAGTATTTT,CASSLLAGGSDTQYF
.,TRBD1,TRBJ1-2,TRBV9,TGTGCCAGCAGCGTAGCCTCGACAGGGGGCGCAGGTAGTGGCTACACCTTC,CASSVASTGGAGSGYTF
.,TRBD1,TRBJ2-3,TRBV2,TGTGCCAGCATTTTTTCTACCCGGACAGGGTTTGTAGATACGCAGTATTTT,CASIFSTRTGFVDTQYF
.,TRBD1,TRBJ2-1,TRBV7-9,TGTGCCAGCAGCTTATTAGGTGGGACAGGGACATACAATGAGCAGTTCTTC,CASSLLGGTGTYNEQFF
.,TRBD1,TRBJ1-1,TRBV28,TGTGCCAGCATTACACTCCGGGACAGCAGAATGAACACTGAAGCTTTCTTT,CASITLRDSRMNTEAFF
.,TRBD1,TRBJ2-3,TRBV7-3,TGTGCCAGCAGCTTCCAGGGACAGGGTATCGTGGCAGATACGCAGTATTTT,CASSFQGQGIVADTQYF
.,.,TRBJ2-3,TRBV3-1/TRBV3-2,TGTGCCAGCAGCCAAGGGGCCCTAGATACGCAGTATTTT,CASSQGALDTQYF
.,TRBD1,TRBJ1-6,TRBV5-4,TGTGCCAGCAGCTTGGGGGGCGACAGGGTAGCTCCCCACTTT,CASSLGGDRVAPHF
.,.,TRBJ2-3,TRBV7-6,TGTGCCAGCGACGGGGGGCCGGGAGATACGCAGTATTTT,CASDGGPGDTQYF
.,.,TRBJ1-1,TRBV19,TGTGCCAGTAGTAAGATTGGGTTGTCAGGGCCCACTGAAGCTTTCTTT,CASSKIGLSGPTEAFF
.,TRBD1,TRBJ1-5,TRBV4-1,TGCGCCAGCAGCCACCAGACAGGGCAACCCCAGCATTTT,CASSHQTGQPQHF
once,.,TRBJ1-2,TRBV11-2,TGTGCCAGCAGCTTAGTTAAGGGGGGGATTTACTATGGCTACACCTTC,CASSLVKGGIYYGYTF
.,TRBD2,TRBJ2-1,TRBV6-2/TRBV6-3,TGTGCCAGCAGTTACTACCCCCTAGCGGGGGGGGCCTCCTACAATGAGCAGTTCTTC,CASSYYPLAGGASYNEQFF
.,TRBD1,TRBJ2-7,TRBV19,TGTGCCAGTAGTATGATTCAGGCGGAGACAGGGATATACCCAACCTACGAGCAGTACTTC,CASSMIQAETGIYPTYEQYF
.,TRBD1,TRBJ1-2,TRBV5-8,TGTGCCAGCAGCTACGGATCGTTGACAGGGTCTGGCTACACCTTC,CASSYGSLTGSGYTF
.,.,TRBJ2-2,TRBV13,TGTGCCAGCAGCTTAGTACGGTCCGGGGAGCTGTTTTTT,CASSLVRSGELFF
.,.,TRBJ2-7,TRBV7-2,TGTGCCAGCAGCTTAGGTGGACTCCCGGTAGTTTGGGACGAGCAGTACTTC,CASSLGGLPVVWDEQYF
.,.,TRBJ1-1,TRBV7-8,TGTGCCAGCAGCCCCCTCCCGGGAATCAGGACTGAAGCTTTCTTT,CASSPLPGIRTEAFF
.,TRBD1,TRBJ2-3,TRBV5-5,TGTGCCAGCAGCAAGACAGGGAGTTTGGGAGTTTGGCCCTTTGATACGCAGTATTTT,CASSKTGSLGVWPFDTQYF